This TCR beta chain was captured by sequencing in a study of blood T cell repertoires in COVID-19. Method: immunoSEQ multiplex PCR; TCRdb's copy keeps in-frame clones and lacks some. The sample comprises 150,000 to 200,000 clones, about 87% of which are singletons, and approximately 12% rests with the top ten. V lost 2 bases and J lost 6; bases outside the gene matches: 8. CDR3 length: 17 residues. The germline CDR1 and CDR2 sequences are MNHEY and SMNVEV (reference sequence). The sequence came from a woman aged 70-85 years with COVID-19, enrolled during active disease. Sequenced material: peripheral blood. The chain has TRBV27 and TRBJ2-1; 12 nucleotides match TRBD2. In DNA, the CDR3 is TGTGCCAGCAGTTTAGCTAGCGGGAGGGAGGGCCTCAATGAGCAGTTCTTC. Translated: CASSLASGREGLNEQFF.